Listed here are 18 T cell receptor beta chains from one sample, sequenced in a study of T cells in Graves' hyperthyroidism and ophthalmopathy. RNA transcripts were the template for amplifying TCR beta CDR3 regions. TCR CDR3 regions were first amplified by RT-PCR with HTBI primers. TCRdb re-analysed the multiplex PCR reads in MiXCR, keeping a single row per CDR3 protein. The data contain about 480,000 distinct CDR3 sequences, about 24% of them singletons. Sequencing used blood. Receptors were obtained from a woman younger than 45 with Graves' ophthalmopathy.

This clonotype was detected ten times or more. The chain employs TRBV6-1 and TRBJ1-5; no definite D call. Germline V lookup: CDR1 MNHNS, CDR2 SASEGT. Trimming shortened V by 10 bases and J by 2 bases, and 18 bases separated the two germline ends. This CDR3 is 15 amino acids long. In DNA, the CDR3 is TGTGCCACCACTCGCTCGGGGTTGGGCAATCAGCCCCAGCATTTT. Translation gives CATTRSGLGNQPQHF.

In its sample, this clonotype was seen many times. The rearrangement uses TRBV20-1 and TRBJ2-7; tentatively, D is TRBD1 or TRBD2 (5 bases each). Germline CDR1 is DFQATT and CDR2 is SNEGSKA (reference sequence). The CDR3 is 13 amino acids. V shed 3 bases and J shed 3 bases, with 12 bases lying between them. CDR3 loop: CSASGGPYYEQYF. In DNA, the CDR3 is TGCAGTGCTAGTGGGGGACCCTACTACGAGCAGTACTTC.

This clonotype was counted many times. The chain is built from TRBV29-1 and TRBJ2-5; D not resolved. The germline gives CDR1 SQVTM, CDR2 ANQGSEA. V was pared by 3 bases and J by 5 bases, with 10 bases between. The CDR3 consists of 12 residues. CDR3 nucleotide sequence: TGCAGCGTTGAGGGGATGGGGGAGACCCAGTACTTC. Its translation: CSVEGMGETQYF.

The V call is TRBV3-1, the J call TRBJ1-2; the match to TRBD1 covers 7 bases. Germline V gene lookup returns CDR1 LGHDT and CDR2 YNNKEL (reference sequence). V lost 0 bases to trimming and J lost 4 bases; unmatched junction nucleotides: 11. The CDR3 consists of 17 residues. DNA of the CDR3: TGTGCCAGCAGCCAAGAATCATTAAGGGGGCTCGGCTATGGCTACACCTTC. Translated: CASSQESLRGLGYGYTF.

This clonotype was detected a few times. The chain uses TRBV7-3 and TRBJ2-4; a possible D gene is TRBD1 (5 bases). Trimming took off 10 bases at V and 0 bases at J, with 13 bases between the two ends. The germline CDR1 and CDR2 sequences are SGHTA and FQGTGA. There are 14 residues in the CDR3. In nucleotides, the CDR3 is TGTGCCACAGGGAATGGAATAGCCAAAAACATTCAGTACTTC. It specifies CATGNGIAKNIQYF.

This clonotype showed up many times. The rearrangement uses TRBV20-1 and TRBJ2-5; D gene unclear. This CDR3 contains 14 residues. Trimming left V 2 bases short and J 2 bases short, with 12 bases between. Germline V gives CDR1 DFQATT, CDR2 SNEGSKA (reference sequence). The CDR3 here is CSARPSARQETQYF. CDR3 coding DNA: TGCAGTGCTAGACCCTCGGCCCGACAAGAGACCCAGTACTTC.

There are many counts of this clonotype. The V call is TRBV2, the J call TRBJ1-2; D gene uncertain. Germline CDR1 is SNHLY and CDR2 is FYNNEI. V was clipped by 6 bases and J by 4 bases, with 12 bases between them. This CDR3 is 13 amino acids long. The CDR3 coding sequence is TGTGCCAGCAGGACTGAACGGCTCTATGGCTACACCTTC. Its translation: CASRTERLYGYTF. Combining the CDR3 with reference TRBV2 and TRBJ1-2 gives the whole variable domain EPEVTQTPSHQVTQMGQEVILRCVPISNHLYFYWYRQILGQKVEFLVSFYNNEISEKSEIFDDQFSVERPDGSNFTLKIRSTKLEDSAMYFCASRTERLYGYTFGSGTRLTVV.

This clonotype was counted ten times or more. The chain carries TRBV14 and TRBJ2-7; the D gene could be TRBD1 or TRBD2 (5 bases each). The V end was cut by 5 bases, the J end by 9 bases, with 14 bases between. This CDR3 is built from 12 residues. CDR1 and CDR2 from the germline V gene are SGHDN and FVKESK. The CDR3 DNA follows: TGTGCCAGCAGCTTGATAGGGGACGGGCAGTACTTC. This sequence encodes CASSLIGDGQYF. The full variable domain, completed using reference TRBV14 and TRBJ2-7, is EAGVTQFPSHSVIEKGQTVTLRCDPISGHDNLYWYRRVMGKEIKFLLHFVKESKQDESGMPNNRFLAERTGGTYSTLKVQPAELEDSGVYFCASSLIGDGQYFGPGTRLTVT.

Many counts were recorded for this clonotype. The J gene is TRBJ2-7, the V gene TRBV12-3 or TRBV12-4; unclear D gene. Trimming left V 3 bases short and J 1 base short, with 7 bases between. CDR3 length: 13 amino acids. CDR3 nucleotide sequence: TGTGCCAGCAGTTTTGACCGGTCCTACGAGCAGTACTTC. Translating it yields CASSFDRSYEQYF.

This clonotype showed up many times. J is TRBJ2-5 and V is TRBV2; 12 positions match TRBD2. The trim removed 7 bases at V and 5 bases at J, leaving 11 bases unmatched. There are 16 residues in the CDR3. Germline assignment: CDR1 SNHLY and CDR2 FYNNEI. The CDR3 DNA sequence: TGTGCCAGCACGGGGTCTAGCGGGGGGGCTCTGGAGACCCAGTACTTC. Amino acid sequence: CASTGSSGGALETQYF.

The rearrangement joins TRBV12-3 or TRBV12-4 to TRBJ2-7; TRBD2 matches at 8 bases. The junction had 6 bases not matched to a gene; V was cut back by 3 bases and J by 5 bases. There are 14 residues in the CDR3. CDR3 sequence (DNA): TGTGCCAGCAGTTTCTTGCGGGAGGCCCACGAGCAGTACTTC. Protein product: CASSFLREAHEQYF.

The rearrangement joins TRBV30 to TRBJ1-1, with D hard to call. The CDR3 is made up of 17 amino acids. In germline, CDR1 is GTSNPN, CDR2 SVGIG (reference sequence). V shed 0 bases and J shed 0 bases, with 17 bases lying between them. The CDR3 nucleotides are TGTGCCTGGAGTGTAACCCCGTGGAGGACCATGAACACTGAAGCTTTCTTT. This encodes CAWSVTPWRTMNTEAFF.

This clonotype has just a few counts. The chain is built from TRBV20-1 and TRBJ2-5; 9 bases map to TRBD2. The V gene end was trimmed by 5 bases and the J gene end by 6 bases; junction bases not matched to a gene: 16. CDR1 and CDR2 from the germline V gene are DFQATT and SNEGSKA (reference sequence). There are 16 residues in the CDR3. As DNA, the CDR3 is TGCAGTGCTGAAAAAGAGGGACTAGCCAGACCGCAGACCCAGTACTTC. It yields the protein CSAEKEGLARPQTQYF.

There are a few counts of this clonotype. V and J are TRBV9 and TRBJ1-3; the D is unclear. Trimming removed 0 bases at V and 0 bases at J, with 4 bases between. Germline V lookup: CDR1 SGDLS, CDR2 YYNGEE. The length of the CDR3 is 14 residues. The DNA for the CDR3 is TGTGCCAGCAGCGTAGTCAGCTCTGGAAACACCATATATTTT. Its protein is CASSVVSSGNTIYF. The whole variable domain, filled in from reference TRBV9 and TRBJ1-3, reads DSGVTQTPKHLITATGQRVTLRCSPRSGDLSVYWYQQSLDQGLQFLIQYYNGEERAKGNILERFSAQQFPDLHSELNLSSLELGDSALYFCASSVVSSGNTIYFGEGSWLTVV.

This clonotype was seen more than once but under ten times. The chain carries TRBV30 and TRBJ2-7; D may be TRBD1 (6 bases). Trimming cost V 0 bases and J 3 bases, with 12 bases left between them. This CDR3 has 14 amino acids. CDR1 is GTSNPN, CDR2 SVGIG, per germline (reference sequence). The CDR3: CAWSVKDSFYEQYF. The CDR3 DNA reads TGTGCCTGGAGTGTTAAGGACAGCTTCTACGAGCAGTACTTC.

This clonotype occurred many times. The gene calls are TRBV6-1 and TRBJ1-5; D is uncertain. Trimming shortened V by 6 bases and J by 3 bases, and 18 bases separated the two germline ends. The CDR3 is 16 amino acids. CDR1 is MNHNS and CDR2 is SASEGT in the germline V gene. In nucleotides, the CDR3 is TGTGCCAGCAGATCCCTCTGGGGTTCGGACAATCAGCCCCAGCATTTT. This encodes CASRSLWGSDNQPQHF.

There are many counts of this clonotype. The chain uses TRBV12-3 or TRBV12-4 and TRBJ1-5; D is undetermined. The V and J ends lost 7 bases and 2 bases respectively, with 12 bases between them. This CDR3 has 14 residues. This CDR3 reads CASTWGAGNQPQHF. The CDR3 region has the DNA TGTGCCAGCACATGGGGTGCGGGCAATCAGCCCCAGCATTTT.

This clonotype appeared many times. The J gene is TRBJ1-1, the V gene TRBV6-2 or TRBV6-3; D perhaps matches TRBD1 (5 bases). The CDR3 is 14 amino acids. CDR1 is MNHEY and CDR2 is SVGEGT in the germline V gene. V lost 6 bases, J lost 1 base, and 12 bases lay in between. CDR3 sequence: CASRTGLWNTEAFF. The CDR3 nucleotides are TGTGCCAGCAGAACAGGCCTATGGAACACTGAAGCTTTCTTT.